The 5 T cell receptor beta chains reported below all come from one sample, sequenced in a study of cytomegalovirus exposure and HLA in healthy donors. Some clones are missing from TCRdb's copy, which holds only in-frame ones; the method was immunoSEQ multiplex PCR. The table shows 150,000 to 200,000 clones, with 86% occurring only once. The sample taken for sequencing was PBMCs. All receptors derive from a man aged 30 to 45 in good health and CMV-seropositive.

The CDR3: CASRRDRGMEETQYF. CDR3 coding DNA: TGTGCCAGCCGCCGGGACAGGGGCATGGAAGAGACCCAGTACTTC. V is TRBV2 and J is TRBJ2-5, with 10 bases that match TRBD1. Germline V lookup: CDR1 SNHLY, CDR2 FYNNEI. V gave up 8 bases and J gave up 3 bases; unmatched junction bases: 9. This CDR3 region has 15 residues.

The chain employs TRBV6-6 and TRBJ2-3; either TRBD1 or TRBD2 may supply D (5 bases each). Germline V gives CDR1 MNHNY, CDR2 SVGAGI (reference sequence). CDR3 size: 12 residues. Trimming cost V 7 bases and J 6 bases, with 11 bases left between them. The CDR3 sequence is CASNWDGDTQYF. The CDR3, as DNA: TGTGCCAGCAATTGGGACGGTGATACGCAGTATTTT.

The chain is built from TRBV6-1 and TRBJ1-4, with D unresolved. CDR1 MNHNS and CDR2 SASEGT come from the germline V gene. This CDR3 region has 14 residues. V was cut by 6 bases and J by 1 base, with 9 bases left in between. CDR3 nucleotide sequence: TGTGCCAGCAGGGAAAGGGAAACTAATGAAAAACTGTTTTTT. This translates into CASRERETNEKLFF.

This chain links TRBV27 with TRBJ2-1; 10 positions match TRBD1. The CDR3 runs to 15 residues. Germline lookup yields CDR1 MNHEY and CDR2 SMNVEV (reference sequence). V lost 6 bases and J lost 6; bases outside the gene matches: 8. CDR3 amino acids: CASSSGTGDFNEQFF. As DNA, the CDR3 is TGTGCCAGCAGCTCCGGGACAGGGGATTTCAATGAGCAGTTCTTC.

The chain links TRBV19 to TRBJ2-3; tentatively, D is TRBD1 (5 bases). The germline gives CDR1 LNHDA, CDR2 SQIVND (reference sequence). This CDR3 comprises 13 residues. With 5 bases removed from V and 4 bases from J, the gap between germline ends came to 10 bases. Here the CDR3 DNA reads TGTGCCAGTAGTGCCAGGGTGGCAGATACGCAGTATTTT. Protein: CASSARVADTQYF. Looking up the rest from reference TRBV19 and TRBJ2-3 gives the full variable domain: DGGITQSPKYLFRKEGQNVTLSCEQNLNHDAMYWYRQDPGQGLRLIYYSQIVNDFQKGDIAEGYSVSREKKESFPLTVTSAQKNPTAFYLCASSARVADTQYFGPGTRLTVL.